This T cell receptor beta chain was found in a study of cytomegalovirus exposure and HLA in healthy donors. Broader study findings: The study recorded 164 TCR beta chains that were cytomegalovirus-associated.

Trimming left V 7 bases short and J 3 bases short, with 33 bases between. This CDR3 is 20 amino acids long. Germline CDR1 reads LNHDA; CDR2 reads SQIVND (reference sequence). Profiled with immunoSEQ multiplex PCR; TCRdb holds only in-frame clones, not every one. The table lists approximately 70,000 clones, 94% of them singletons, with 0.5% to 0.65% in the top ten. Note on this clone: No antigen is known for it.

The specimen sequenced was PBMCs. The clonotype comes from a woman between 18 and 29 years old in good health and CMV-seronegative. The chain combines TRBV19 with TRBJ1-2; TRBD1 is a possible D gene (6 bases). The CDR3 is CASTSNRAGGGVTFDYGYTF. In nucleotides, the CDR3 is TGTGCCAGTACCTCCAATCGGGCCGGGGGGGGCGTCACTTTTGACTATGGCTACACCTTC. Together with reference TRBV19 and TRBJ1-2, the CDR3 gives the full variable domain: DGGITQSPKYLFRKEGQNVTLSCEQNLNHDAMYWYRQDPGQGLRLIYYSQIVNDFQKGDIAEGYSVSREKKESFPLTVTSAQKNPTAFYLCASTSNRAGGGVTFDYGYTFGSGTRLTVV.